The T cell receptor (beta chain) described here comes from a study of cytomegalovirus exposure and HLA in healthy donors. At the level of the study: In a later analysis, it was reported that the approximately 110 validation repertoires had been produced on the same platform as the 550 to 700 repertoires belonging to the first cohort.

The assay was immunoSEQ multiplex PCR, and TCRdb's table has in-frame clones only and misses some. The sample consists of over 200,000 clones, 90% of them appearing once. V lost 0 bases, J lost 1 base, and 4 bases lay in between. The germline V gene encodes CDR1 MNHEY and CDR2 SMNVEV (reference sequence). The CDR3 consists of 13 residues. Turning to this clone: Its antigen is not identified. Within the sample, other DNA sequences also encode this same CDR3.

Broader study findings: Cytomegalovirus status was reportedly diagnosed by the classifier with high sensitivity and specificity.

The sequence was collected from a woman aged 30 to 39 in good health and CMV-seronegative. Sequencing used PBMCs. J is TRBJ2-7 and V is TRBV27, with no clear D. The CDR3 loop reads CASSLSRSYEQYF. CDR3 sequence (DNA): TGTGCCAGCAGTTTATCCCGGTCCTACGAGCAGTACTTC.